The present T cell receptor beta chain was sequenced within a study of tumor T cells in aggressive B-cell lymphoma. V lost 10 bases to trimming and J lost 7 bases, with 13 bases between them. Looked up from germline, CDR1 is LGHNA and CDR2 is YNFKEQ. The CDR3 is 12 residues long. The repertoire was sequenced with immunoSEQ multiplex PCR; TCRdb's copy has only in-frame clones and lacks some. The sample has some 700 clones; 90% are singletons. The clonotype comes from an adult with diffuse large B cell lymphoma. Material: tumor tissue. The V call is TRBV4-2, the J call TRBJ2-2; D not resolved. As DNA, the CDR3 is TGTGCCACCAGAAGAGATGGCGGGGAGCTGTTTTTT. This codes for CATRRDGGELFF.